Here is one T cell receptor (beta chain) with its context. This CDR3 has 15 amino acids. V was pared by 4 bases and J by 2 bases, with 16 bases between. The germline V gene encodes CDR1 SGHKS and CDR2 YYEKEE (reference sequence). Sequencing was performed with immunoSEQ multiplex PCR; in TCRdb, only in-frame clones are kept and a portion is missing. The sample lists 150,000 to 200,000 clones, over 85% occurring once. The data derive from a study of control samples from healthy donors and cancer patients. The chain uses TRBV5-5 and TRBJ2-7; tentatively, D is TRBD2 (5 bases). This TCR came from a young man in good health. Sequences were obtained from blood. In nucleotides, the CDR3 is TGTGCCAGCAGCAAAGGACGGACGGGGACCTACGAGCAGTACTTC. Protein sequence: CASSKGRTGTYEQYF.